These 17 T cell receptor beta chains share one sample of origin, sequenced in a study of T cell responses to AZD1222 COVID-19 vaccine. The protocol was immunoSEQ multiplex PCR, while the TCRdb copy is restricted to in-frame clones and leaves out a portion. Here the sample spans about 170,000 clones, 90% being singletons. The sample consisted of peripheral blood, taken on day 0 of AZD1222 vaccination. The receptor source for this set is an adult in good health.

The V gene is TRBV11-1, the J gene TRBJ2-7, with 9 positions matching TRBD1. This CDR3 has 15 residues. Trimming at V came to 0 bases and at J to 4 bases, leaving 4 bases not matched to a gene. From germline, CDR1 is SGHAT and CDR2 FQDESV (reference sequence). The CDR3 bases are TGTGCCAGCAGCTTAGCCGTGACAGGGGGTTACGAGCAGTACTTC. Encoded protein: CASSLAVTGGYEQYF.

In DNA form, the CDR3 reads TGTGCCAGCTCACCGGGTCAGAATAATGAAAAACTGTTTTTT. It is translated as CASSPGQNNEKLFF. The chain joins TRBV18 to TRBJ1-4, with D unresolved. Trimming pared 3 bases from V and 4 bases from J, leaving 9 bases between. CDR1 and CDR2 (germline): KGHSH, LQKENI. The length of the CDR3 is 14 residues.

The rearrangement links TRBV25-1 to TRBJ1-5; a weak D match, TRBD1 (6 bases). The length of the CDR3 is 14 residues. Trimming stripped 0 bases from V and 10 bases from J, with 13 bases between. Germline loops: CDR1 MGHDK, CDR2 SYGVNS. This CDR3 reads CASSEYQGQGPQHF. CDR3 DNA sequence: TGTGCCAGCAGTGAATACCAGGGGCAAGGACCCCAGCATTTT. The variable domain in full, completed from reference TRBV25-1 and TRBJ1-5, reads EADIYQTPRYLVIGTGKKITLECSQTMGHDKMYWYQQDPGMELHLIHYSYGVNSTEKGDLSSESTVSRIRTEHFPLTLESARPSHTSQYLCASSEYQGQGPQHFGDGTRLSIL.

This sequence joins TRBV29-1 and TRBJ1-2, with D unclear. V dropped 2 bases and J dropped 4 bases, with 8 bases sitting between them. The CDR3 spans 12 residues. Germline values: CDR1 SQVTM, CDR2 ANQGSEA. The CDR3 spells CSVEPPSYGYTF. As DNA, the CDR3 is TGCAGCGTTGAACCTCCAAGCTATGGCTACACCTTC.

This rearrangement joins TRBV7-9 to TRBJ1-5; possibly TRBD1 for D (6 bases). This CDR3 spans 14 amino acids. V gave up 1 base and J gave up 7 bases, with 11 bases separating them. In germline, CDR1 is SEHNR, CDR2 FQNEAQ (reference sequence). CDR3 in amino acids: CASSLGGGSQPQHF. The CDR3 DNA follows: TGTGCCAGCAGCTTAGGAGGGGGGAGCCAGCCCCAGCATTTT.

This clone was seen once. The gene calls are TRBV4-1 and TRBJ1-1; D remains unclear. Germline CDR1 reads MGHRA; CDR2 reads YSYEKL. CDR3 size: 15 residues. The V end was cut by 4 bases, the J end by 0 bases, with 12 bases between. DNA for the CDR3: TGCGCCAGCAGCCTCTCCTCCAGGCTGAACACTGAAGCTTTCTTT. It encodes CASSLSSRLNTEAFF.

The table lists this clone with a count of one. This chain joins TRBV5-8 and TRBJ2-3; possible D gene TRBD1, 6 bases. This CDR3 has 14 residues. Germline loops: CDR1 SGHTS, CDR2 YDEGEE. Trimming took 4 bases from V and 5 from J, leaving 14 bases between them. The CDR3 DNA follows: TGTGCCAGCAGCGTAGGGGGTCCCAGAGATACGCAGTATTTT. This sequence encodes CASSVGGPRDTQYF.

V usage is TRBV19 and J usage is TRBJ2-1, with TRBD2 matching over 10 bases. Germline-derived CDR1 and CDR2 are LNHDA and SQIVND (reference sequence). The trim removed 6 bases at V and 4 bases at J, leaving 3 bases unmatched. The CDR3 sequence is 14 residues long. CDR3 sequence: CASRTSGLYNEQFF. As DNA, the CDR3 is TGTGCCAGTAGGACTAGCGGGTTATACAATGAGCAGTTCTTC.

Only one count was recorded for this clone. The V call is TRBV7-9, the J call TRBJ1-6; TRBD1 matches 7 bases. J gave up 8 bases and V 5 bases, and 6 bases lay outside the gene matches. Germline-derived CDR1 and CDR2 are SEHNR and FQNEAQ (reference sequence). This CDR3 is built from 14 residues. The CDR3 is CASSPDRVDSPLHF. CDR3 in DNA: TGTGCCAGCAGCCCTGACAGGGTGGATTCACCCCTCCACTTT.

The rearrangement links TRBV30 to TRBJ1-1; unclear D gene. In germline, CDR1 is GTSNPN, CDR2 SVGIG (reference sequence). V was clipped by 5 bases and J by 7 bases, with 11 bases between them. The CDR3 runs 11 residues. The CDR3 sequence is CAWRSWGEAFF. In DNA form, the CDR3 reads TGTGCCTGGCGATCTTGGGGTGAAGCTTTCTTT. The full variable domain, with the rest looked up from reference TRBV30 and TRBJ1-1, is SQTIHQWPATLVQPVGSPLSLECTVEGTSNPNLYWYRQAAGRGLQLLFYSVGIGQISSEVPQNLSASRPQDRQFILSSKKLLLSDSGFYLCAWRSWGEAFFGQGTRLTVV.

The chain recombines TRBV29-1 with TRBJ1-5; D gene ambiguous. This CDR3 has 13 residues. The V end was cut by 4 bases, the J end by 3 bases, with 10 bases between. Germline V gene sequence: CDR1 SQVTM, CDR2 ANQGSEA. CDR3 region: CSVGSVSNQPQHF. CDR3 sequence (DNA): TGCAGCGTTGGATCCGTATCCAATCAGCCCCAGCATTTT. Full variable domain (outside the CDR3, taken from reference TRBV29-1 and TRBJ1-5): SAVISQKPSRDICQRGTSLTIQCQVDSQVTMMFWYRQQPGQSLTLIATANQGSEATYESGFVIDKFPISRPNLTFSTLTVSNMSPEDSSIYLCSVGSVSNQPQHFGDGTRLSIL.

Turning to this clone: Other DNA sequences in the same sample also yield this CDR3. The rearrangement links TRBV14 to TRBJ2-7, with D unclear. From germline, CDR1 is SGHDN and CDR2 FVKESK. The CDR3 spans 13 residues. Deletions cut 0 bases from V and 1 base from J, with 4 bases between. The CDR3 sequence: CASSQDTSYEQYF. DNA of the CDR3: TGTGCCAGCAGCCAAGACACTTCCTACGAGCAGTACTTC.

This clone was seen a handful of times. The chain has TRBV7-6 and TRBJ2-3, with TRBD2 identical over 14 bases. The CDR3 contains 17 residues. V shed 6 bases and J 5 bases; nucleotides not matched to a gene: 10. Germline CDR1 reads SGHVS; CDR2 reads FNYEAQ. CDR3 amino acids: CASRGTSGGKVGDTQYF. CDR3 nucleotide sequence: TGTGCCAGCAGGGGGACTAGCGGGGGCAAGGTGGGAGATACGCAGTATTTT. The whole variable domain, remainder taken from reference TRBV7-6 and TRBJ2-3, is GAGVSQSPRYKVTKRGQDVALRCDPISGHVSLYWYRQALGQGPEFLTYFNYEAQQDKSGLPNDRFSAERPEGSISTLTIQRTEQRDSAMYRCASRGTSGGKVGDTQYFGPGTRLTVL.

The J gene is TRBJ1-1, the V gene TRBV6-2 or TRBV6-3; D gene uncertain. The CDR3 sequence is 14 residues long. Germline V gene sequence: CDR1 MNHEY, CDR2 SVGEGT. With 0 bases removed from V and 6 bases from J, the gap between germline ends came to 11 bases. CDR3 in amino acids: CASSYSGGGAEAFF. In nucleotides, the CDR3 is TGTGCCAGCAGTTACTCAGGAGGCGGCGCTGAAGCTTTCTTT.

The chain combines TRBV18 with TRBJ2-6; 8 bases are shared with TRBD1. V shed 1 base and J 4 bases; nucleotides not matched to a gene: 6. Germline CDR1 is KGHSH and CDR2 is LQKENI. This CDR3 comprises 17 residues. CDR3 amino acids: CASSPRQGASGANVLTF. CDR3 nucleotides: TGTGCCAGCTCACCACGGCAGGGGGCTTCCGGGGCCAACGTCCTGACTTTC.

The chain has TRBV30 and TRBJ1-4; D perhaps matches TRBD1 (6 bases). CDR3 length: 15 amino acids. V lost 2 bases and J lost 7, with 17 bases in between. Germline V CDR1 and CDR2: GTSNPN, SVGIG (reference sequence). The CDR3: CAWSTLDRNGEKLFF. CDR3 sequence (DNA): TGTGCCTGGAGTACGCTCGACAGGAATGGTGAAAAACTGTTTTTT.

The rearrangement uses TRBV5-4 and TRBJ2-2; 12 bases line up with TRBD2. Looked up from germline, CDR1 is SGHNT and CDR2 is YYREEE (reference sequence). The J segment lost 1 base and the V segment lost 4 bases, leaving 2 bases of the junction unmatched. CDR3 length: 16 amino acids. In DNA form, the CDR3 reads TGTGCCAGCAGCGCGGGACTAGCGGGGAACACCGGGGAGCTGTTTTTT. Its translation: CASSAGLAGNTGELFF.